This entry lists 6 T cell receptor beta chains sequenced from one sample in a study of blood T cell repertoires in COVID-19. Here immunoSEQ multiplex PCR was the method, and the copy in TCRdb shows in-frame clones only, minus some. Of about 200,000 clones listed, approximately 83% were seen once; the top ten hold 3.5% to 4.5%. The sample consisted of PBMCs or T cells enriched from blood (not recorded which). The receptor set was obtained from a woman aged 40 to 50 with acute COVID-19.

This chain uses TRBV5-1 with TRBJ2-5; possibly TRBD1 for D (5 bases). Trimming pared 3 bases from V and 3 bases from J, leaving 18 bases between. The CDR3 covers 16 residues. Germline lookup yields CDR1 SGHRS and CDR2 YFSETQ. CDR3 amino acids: CASSSSRVVGEETQYF. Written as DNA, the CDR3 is TGCGCCAGCAGCTCGTCCCGGGTAGTAGGGGAAGAGACCCAGTACTTC. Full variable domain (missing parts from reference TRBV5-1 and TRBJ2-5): KAGVTQTPRYLIKTRGQQVTLSCSPISGHRSVSWYQQTPGQGLQFLFEYFSETQRNKGNFPGRFSGRQFSNSRSEMNVSTLELGDSALYLCASSSSRVVGEETQYFGPGTRLLVL.

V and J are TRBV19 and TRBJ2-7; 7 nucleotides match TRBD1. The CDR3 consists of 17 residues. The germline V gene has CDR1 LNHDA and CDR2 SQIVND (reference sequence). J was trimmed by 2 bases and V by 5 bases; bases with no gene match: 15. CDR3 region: CASSSRGTRDSAYEQYF. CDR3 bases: TGTGCCAGTAGTTCCAGGGGGACCCGGGACAGCGCCTACGAGCAGTACTTC.

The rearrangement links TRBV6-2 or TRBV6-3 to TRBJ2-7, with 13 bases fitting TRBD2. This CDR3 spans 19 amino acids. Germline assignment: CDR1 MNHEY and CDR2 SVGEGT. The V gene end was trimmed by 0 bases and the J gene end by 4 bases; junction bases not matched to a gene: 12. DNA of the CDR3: TGTGCCAGCAGTTACTCGACCGGGACTAGCGGGACCACTTGGTACGAGCAGTACTTC. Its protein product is CASSYSTGTSGTTWYEQYF.

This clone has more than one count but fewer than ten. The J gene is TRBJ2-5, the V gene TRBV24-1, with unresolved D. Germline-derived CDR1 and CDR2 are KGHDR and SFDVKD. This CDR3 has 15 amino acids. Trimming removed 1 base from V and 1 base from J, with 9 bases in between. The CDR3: CATSDFSPVQETQYF. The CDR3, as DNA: TGTGCCACCAGTGATTTCTCTCCGGTCCAAGAGACCCAGTACTTC.

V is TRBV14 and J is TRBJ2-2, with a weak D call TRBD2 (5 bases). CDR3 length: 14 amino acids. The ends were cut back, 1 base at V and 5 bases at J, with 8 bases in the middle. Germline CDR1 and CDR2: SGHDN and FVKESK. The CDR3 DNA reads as TGTGCCAGCAGCCAAGGGTCGGGAACCGGGGAGCTGTTTTTT. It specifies CASSQGSGTGELFF.

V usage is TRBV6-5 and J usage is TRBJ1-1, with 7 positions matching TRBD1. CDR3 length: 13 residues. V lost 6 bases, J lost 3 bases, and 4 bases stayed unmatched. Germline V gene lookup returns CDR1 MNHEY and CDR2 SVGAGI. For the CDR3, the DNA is TGTGCCAGCAGACAACAGGGGTACACTGAAGCTTTCTTT. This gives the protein CASRQQGYTEAFF.